The 21 T cell receptor beta chains below all came from one sample that was sequenced in a study of CD4 T cells in relation to SARS-CoV-2 and coronaviruses. TCRdb keeps only in-frame clones here, not all; method: immunoSEQ multiplex PCR. The sample yields more than 50,000 clones, approximately 90% seen once. The unexposed donors gave CD4+ T cells in about 2011-2019, prior to COVID-19. The sample was memory CD4+ T cells from PBMCs. The receptors derive from a human donor in good health.

The chain combines TRBV19 with TRBJ1-5; the D gene is possibly TRBD1 (6 bases). Germline CDR1 LNHDA, CDR2 SQIVND (reference sequence). The CDR3 is made up of 15 amino acids. Trimming took off 9 bases at V and 3 bases at J, with 18 bases between the two ends. The CDR3 DNA is TGTGCCAGCCGCCGGGACATTAGGATCAATCAGCCCCAGCATTTT. It translates to CASRRDIRINQPQHF.

The rearrangement joins TRBV5-1 to TRBJ2-3; 9 positions agree with TRBD2. V shed 4 bases, J shed 2 bases, and the junction held 8 bases outside the gene matches. Germline V gives CDR1 SGHRS, CDR2 YFSETQ. This CDR3 region has 16 residues. The CDR3 loop is CASSGGTSTFTDTQYF. The CDR3 coding sequence is TGCGCCAGCAGCGGCGGGACTAGCACTTTCACAGATACGCAGTATTTT.

This chain joins TRBV15 and TRBJ2-1; TRBD1 matches at 8 bases. The CDR3 runs 16 residues. After removal of 1 base from V and 4 bases from J, the junction contained 6 bases not matched to a gene. The germline V gene encodes CDR1 LNHNV and CDR2 YYDKDF (reference sequence). Here the CDR3 DNA reads TGTGCCACCAGCAGAGGCTGGGGACAGGAGTACAATGAGCAGTTCTTC. Amino acid sequence: CATSRGWGQEYNEQFF. The whole variable domain, remainder taken from reference TRBV15 and TRBJ2-1, is DAMVIQNPRYQVTQFGKPVTLSCSQTLNHNVMYWYQQKSSQAPKLLFHYYDKDFNNEADTPDNFQSRRPNTSFCFLDIRSPGLGDTAMYLCATSRGWGQEYNEQFFGPGTRLTVL.

CDR3 nucleotide sequence: TGTGCCAGCAGTGATGGGGGGCGGTTAACCGGCTACACCTTC. Amino acids: CASSDGGRLTGYTF. This chain connects TRBV25-1 to TRBJ1-2; D is possibly TRBD1 (6 bases). The V and J ends lost 3 bases and 8 bases respectively, with 16 bases between them. This CDR3 region has 14 residues. Germline values: CDR1 MGHDK, CDR2 SYGVNS.

The chain has TRBV28 and TRBJ1-1; 8 nucleotides agree with TRBD1. Germline V gene data show CDR1 as MDHEN and CDR2 as SYDVKM. V gave up 11 bases and J gave up 1 base; unmatched junction bases: 3. The CDR3 totals 12 residues. This chain's CDR3 is CAGGQGNTEAFF. CDR3 bases: TGTGCCGGCGGACAGGGGAACACTGAAGCTTTCTTT.

The gene calls are TRBV7-8 and TRBJ1-5; D remains ambiguous. This CDR3 has 15 amino acids. Germline V CDR1 and CDR2: SGHVS, FQNEAQ. V was cut by 3 bases and J by 0 bases, with 9 bases left in between. The CDR3 DNA reads TGTGCCAGCAGCTTCGACTGGTATAGCAATCAGCCCCAGCATTTT. Residues: CASSFDWYSNQPQHF.

The J gene is TRBJ2-1, the V gene TRBV30, with 7 bases identical to TRBD2. The V gene's germline CDR1 is GTSNPN and CDR2 SVGIG (reference sequence). The CDR3 has 11 amino acids. The junction had 2 bases not matched to a gene; V was cut back by 6 bases and J by 6 bases. CDR3: CACASGNEQFF. The CDR3 nucleotides are TGTGCCTGCGCTAGCGGCAATGAGCAGTTCTTC. Using reference TRBV30 and TRBJ2-1 for the parts outside the CDR3, the full variable domain is SQTIHQWPATLVQPVGSPLSLECTVEGTSNPNLYWYRQAAGRGLQLLFYSVGIGQISSEVPQNLSASRPQDRQFILSSKKLLLSDSGFYLCACASGNEQFFGPGTRLTVL.

This chain links TRBV18 with TRBJ2-1; D unclear. Trimming stripped 6 bases from V and 7 bases from J, with 10 bases between. The germline V gene has CDR1 KGHSH and CDR2 LQKENI. CDR3 length: 12 amino acids. CDR3 in DNA: TGTGCCAGCTCCCAGGCGGAGAATGAGCAGTTCTTC. Protein product: CASSQAENEQFF.

The V gene is TRBV9, the J gene TRBJ2-1; 10 bases line up with TRBD1. The CDR3 totals 15 residues. Germline lookup yields CDR1 SGDLS and CDR2 YYNGEE. V lost 3 bases and J lost 7; bases outside the gene matches: 7. The CDR3 sequence is CASSARDRGLNEQFF. In DNA, the CDR3 is TGTGCCAGCAGCGCCCGGGACAGGGGATTAAATGAGCAGTTCTTC. Together with reference TRBV9 and TRBJ2-1, the CDR3 gives the full variable domain: DSGVTQTPKHLITATGQRVTLRCSPRSGDLSVYWYQQSLDQGLQFLIQYYNGEERAKGNILERFSAQQFPDLHSELNLSSLELGDSALYFCASSARDRGLNEQFFGPGTRLTVL.

The CDR3 bases are TGTGCCAGCAGCTTATTTCGGGGGGGGACGAACACCGGGGAGCTGTTTTTT. Translation: CASSLFRGGTNTGELFF. The V and J genes are TRBV7-9 and TRBJ2-2, with 8 bases lining up with TRBD2. Germline V gives CDR1 SEHNR, CDR2 FQNEAQ (reference sequence). The CDR3 spans 17 residues. Trimming cost V 2 bases and J 0 bases; bases outside gene matches: 5.

The J gene is TRBJ2-3, the V gene TRBV18; TRBD2 is a possible D gene (7 bases). This CDR3 contains 18 residues. CDR1 is KGHSH, CDR2 LQKENI, per germline. V was trimmed by 2 bases and J by 7 bases, leaving 25 bases between them. CDR3 sequence: CASSPRVGGGDPGNTQYF. Here the CDR3 DNA reads TGTGCCAGCTCACCAAGGGTAGGGGGGGGCGATCCCGGTAATACGCAGTATTTT.

In this sample, this clone turned up once. The chain joins TRBV4-1 to TRBJ2-2, with D tentatively TRBD1 (6 bases). V gave up 3 bases and J gave up 8 bases, with 13 bases separating them. This CDR3 spans 14 amino acids. The germline CDR1 and CDR2 sequences are MGHRA and YSYEKL. The CDR3, as DNA: TGCGCCAGCAGCCATCTTGGGGGCGGGGGGGAGCTGTTTTTT. Protein sequence: CASSHLGGGGELFF.

This clone showed up just once. V gene TRBV20-1 combines with J gene TRBJ2-4; a possible D gene is TRBD2 (5 bases). The V gene's germline CDR1 is DFQATT and CDR2 SNEGSKA (reference sequence). Trimming left V 3 bases short and J 1 base short, with 13 bases between. CDR3 length: 15 residues. The CDR3 region has the DNA TGCAGTGCTAGTACGTCTGGCGGGGCCAAAAACATTCAGTACTTC. Its translation is CSASTSGGAKNIQYF.

The V call is TRBV6-1, the J call TRBJ1-1; perhaps TRBD1 as D (6 bases). CDR1 is MNHNS and CDR2 is SASEGT in the germline V gene. CDR3 size: 14 residues. V lost 6 bases to trimming and J lost 1 base, with 12 bases between them. CDR3 region: CASRTPGQNTEAFF. Here the CDR3 DNA reads TGTGCCAGCAGGACTCCGGGACAGAACACTGAAGCTTTCTTT.

This chain links TRBV4-1 with TRBJ2-3; the match to TRBD2 covers 11 bases. The CDR3 consists of 17 residues. Per the germline V gene, CDR1 is MGHRA and CDR2 is YSYEKL. Trimming cost V 4 bases and J 2 bases; bases outside gene matches: 8. The CDR3 loop is CASSRSGTSGSTDTQYF. The CDR3 DNA reads TGCGCCAGCAGCCGATCTGGGACTAGCGGTTCCACAGATACGCAGTATTTT.

The chain joins TRBV28 to TRBJ1-1; the D gene is possibly TRBD1 (6 bases). Germline CDR1 reads MDHEN; CDR2 reads SYDVKM. The CDR3 has 12 residues. V lost 4 bases and J 7 bases, leaving 10 bases between the germline ends. The CDR3 nucleotides are TGTGCCAGCAGTTCCAACAGGGTTGAAGCTTTCTTT. Translating it yields CASSSNRVEAFF.

The rearrangement links TRBV29-1 to TRBJ2-7; a possible D gene is TRBD2 (5 bases). The CDR3 totals 13 residues. V was trimmed by 4 bases and J by 2 bases, leaving 12 bases between them. Germline CDR1 is SQVTM and CDR2 is ANQGSEA. The CDR3 DNA sequence: TGCAGCGTTGCCCCGACTAACCCCTACGAGCAGTACTTC. It translates to CSVAPTNPYEQYF.

Only one count was recorded for this clone. The V and J genes are TRBV6-5 and TRBJ2-7; 11 nucleotides agree with TRBD2. The CDR3 has 15 amino acids. The germline gives CDR1 MNHEY, CDR2 SVGAGI. Trimming removed 2 bases from V and 2 bases from J; junction bases left unmatched: 2. The CDR3 reads CASSYRLAGTYEQYF. In DNA, the CDR3 is TGTGCCAGCAGTTACCGACTAGCGGGAACCTACGAGCAGTACTTC.

The V call is TRBV7-3, the J call TRBJ2-2; D unresolved. Germline loops: CDR1 SGHTA, CDR2 FQGTGA. This CDR3 is 16 amino acids long. V lost 5 bases to trimming and J lost 0 bases, with 13 bases between them. The CDR3 bases are TGTGCCAGCAGCCCCATCGGCCTTACGAACACCGGGGAGCTGTTTTTT. Translating it yields CASSPIGLTNTGELFF.

The J gene is TRBJ1-1, the V gene TRBV11-2; D is perhaps TRBD1 (5 bases). This CDR3 is 13 amino acids long. Deletions cut 2 bases from V and 1 base from J, with 5 bases between. CDR1 is SGHAT and CDR2 is FQNNGV in the germline V gene. The CDR3 region has the DNA TGTGCCAGCAGCTTACAGGGGAACACTGAAGCTTTCTTT. It is translated as CASSLQGNTEAFF.

This clone was detected once. The chain carries TRBV18 and TRBJ1-1, with a weak D call TRBD1 (5 bases). V was shortened by 2 bases and J by 1 base, with 11 bases between the two germline ends. The CDR3 sequence is 15 residues long. Per the germline V gene, CDR1 is KGHSH and CDR2 is LQKENI. The CDR3 nucleotides read TGTGCCAGCTCACCATGGGGAGGACAGAACACTGAAGCTTTCTTT. Its protein is CASSPWGGQNTEAFF.